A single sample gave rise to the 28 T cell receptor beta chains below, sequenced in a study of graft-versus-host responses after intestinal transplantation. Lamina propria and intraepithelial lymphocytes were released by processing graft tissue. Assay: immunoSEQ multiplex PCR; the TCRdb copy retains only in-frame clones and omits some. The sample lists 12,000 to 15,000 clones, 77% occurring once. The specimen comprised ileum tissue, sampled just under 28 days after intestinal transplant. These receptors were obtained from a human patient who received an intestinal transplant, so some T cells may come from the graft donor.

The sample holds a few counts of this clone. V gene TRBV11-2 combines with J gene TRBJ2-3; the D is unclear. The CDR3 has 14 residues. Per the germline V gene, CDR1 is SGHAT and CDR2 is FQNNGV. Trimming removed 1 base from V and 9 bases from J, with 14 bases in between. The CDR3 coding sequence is TGTGCCAGCAGCTTAGGTCCTCCTACCGGGACGCAGTATTTT. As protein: CASSLGPPTGTQYF.

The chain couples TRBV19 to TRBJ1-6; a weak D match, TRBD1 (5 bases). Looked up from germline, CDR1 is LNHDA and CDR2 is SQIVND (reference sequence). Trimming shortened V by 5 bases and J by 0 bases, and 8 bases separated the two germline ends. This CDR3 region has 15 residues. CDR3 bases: TGTGCCAGTAGTCGACAGAGCTCCTATAATTCACCCCTCCACTTT. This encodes CASSRQSSYNSPLHF.

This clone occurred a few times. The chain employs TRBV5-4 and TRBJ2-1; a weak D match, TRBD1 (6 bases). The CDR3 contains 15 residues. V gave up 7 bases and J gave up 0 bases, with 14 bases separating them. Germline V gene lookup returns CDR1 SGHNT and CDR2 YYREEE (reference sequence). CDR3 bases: TGTGCCAGCGGAACAGGGTCAAGCTCCTACAATGAGCAGTTCTTC. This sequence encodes CASGTGSSSYNEQFF.

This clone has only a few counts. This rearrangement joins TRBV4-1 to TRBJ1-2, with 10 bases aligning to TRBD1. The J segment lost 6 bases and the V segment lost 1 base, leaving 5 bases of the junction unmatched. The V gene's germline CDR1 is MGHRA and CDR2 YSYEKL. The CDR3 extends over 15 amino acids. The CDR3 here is CASSQVPGTGDGYTF. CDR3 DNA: TGCGCCAGCAGCCAAGTTCCCGGGACAGGGGATGGCTACACCTTC.

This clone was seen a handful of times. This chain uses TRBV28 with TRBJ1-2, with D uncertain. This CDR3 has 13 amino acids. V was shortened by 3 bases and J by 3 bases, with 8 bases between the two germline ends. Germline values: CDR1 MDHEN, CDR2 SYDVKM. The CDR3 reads CASSLRQDYGYTF. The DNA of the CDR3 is TGTGCCAGCAGTTTGAGGCAAGACTATGGCTACACCTTC.

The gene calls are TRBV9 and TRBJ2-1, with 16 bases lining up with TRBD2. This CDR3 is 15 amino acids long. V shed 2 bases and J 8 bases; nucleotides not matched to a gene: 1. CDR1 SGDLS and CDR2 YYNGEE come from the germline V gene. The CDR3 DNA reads TGTGCCAGCAGCGTCGGGACTAGCGGGAGGGATGAGCAGTTCTTC. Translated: CASSVGTSGRDEQFF.

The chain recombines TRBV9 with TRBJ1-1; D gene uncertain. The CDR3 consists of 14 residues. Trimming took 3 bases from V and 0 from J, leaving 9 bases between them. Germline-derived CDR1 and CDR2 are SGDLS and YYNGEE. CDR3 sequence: CASSATALNTEAFF. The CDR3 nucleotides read TGTGCCAGCAGCGCTACAGCCCTGAACACTGAAGCTTTCTTT.

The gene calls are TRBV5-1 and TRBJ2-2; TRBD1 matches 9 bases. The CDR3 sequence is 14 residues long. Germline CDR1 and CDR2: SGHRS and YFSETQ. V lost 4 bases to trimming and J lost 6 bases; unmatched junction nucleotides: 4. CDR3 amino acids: CASSPDRGAGELFF. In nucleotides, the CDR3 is TGCGCCAGCAGCCCGGACAGGGGCGCCGGGGAGCTGTTTTTT.

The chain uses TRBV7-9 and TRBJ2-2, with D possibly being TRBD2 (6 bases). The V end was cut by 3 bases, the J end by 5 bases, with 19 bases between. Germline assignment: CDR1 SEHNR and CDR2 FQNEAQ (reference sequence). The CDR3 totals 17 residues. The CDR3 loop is CASSFPDSGVWTGELFF. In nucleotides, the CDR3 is TGTGCCAGCAGCTTCCCCGACTCGGGGGTGTGGACCGGGGAGCTGTTTTTT.

As DNA, the CDR3 is TGTGCCAGCAGTTATCGGCGGCGGAACTATGGCTACACCTTC. Protein sequence: CASSYRRRNYGYTF. The chain combines TRBV27 with TRBJ1-2; D unclear. CDR1 and CDR2 (germline): MNHEY, SMNVEV (reference sequence). The CDR3 covers 14 residues. V was clipped by 4 bases and J by 2 bases, with 11 bases between them.

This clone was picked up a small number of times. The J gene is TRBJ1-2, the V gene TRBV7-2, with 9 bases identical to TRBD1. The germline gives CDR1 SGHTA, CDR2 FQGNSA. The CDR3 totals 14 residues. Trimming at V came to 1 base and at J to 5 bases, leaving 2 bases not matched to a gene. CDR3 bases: TGTGCCAGCAGCTTAGAGGGACAGGGTTATGGCTACACCTTC. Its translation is CASSLEGQGYGYTF.

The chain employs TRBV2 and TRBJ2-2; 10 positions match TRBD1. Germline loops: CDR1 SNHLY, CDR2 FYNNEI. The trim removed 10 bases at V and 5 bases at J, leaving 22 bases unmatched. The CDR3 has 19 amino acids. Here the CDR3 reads CATSGWDRGPFGGTGELFF. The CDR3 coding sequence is TGTGCCACCAGCGGATGGGACAGGGGACCTTTCGGGGGAACCGGGGAGCTGTTTTTT.

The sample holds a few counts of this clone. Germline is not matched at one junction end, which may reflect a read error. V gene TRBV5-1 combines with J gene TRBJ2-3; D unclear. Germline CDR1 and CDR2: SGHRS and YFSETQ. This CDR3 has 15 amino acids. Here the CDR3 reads CASSLELIPTDPQYF. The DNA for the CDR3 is TGCGCCAGCAGCTTGGAACTTATTCCCACAGATCCGCAGTATTTT.

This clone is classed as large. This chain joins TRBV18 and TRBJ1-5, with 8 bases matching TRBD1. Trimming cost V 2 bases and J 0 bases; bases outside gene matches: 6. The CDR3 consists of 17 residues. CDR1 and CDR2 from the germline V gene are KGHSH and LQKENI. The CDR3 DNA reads TGTGCCAGCTCACCAGAGGACAGGGCGGGTAGCAATCAGCCCCAGCATTTT. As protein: CASSPEDRAGSNQPQHF.

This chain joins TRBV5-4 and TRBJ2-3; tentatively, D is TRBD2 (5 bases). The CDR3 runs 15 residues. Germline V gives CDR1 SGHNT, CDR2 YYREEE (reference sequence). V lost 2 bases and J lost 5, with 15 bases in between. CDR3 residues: CASSFIRTAVDTQYF. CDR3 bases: TGTGCCAGCAGCTTTATTCGGACTGCCGTAGATACGCAGTATTTT.

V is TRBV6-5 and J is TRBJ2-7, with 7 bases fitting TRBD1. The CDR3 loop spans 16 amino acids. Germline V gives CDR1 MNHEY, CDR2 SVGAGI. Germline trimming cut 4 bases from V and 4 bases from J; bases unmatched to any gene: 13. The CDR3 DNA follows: TGTGCCAGCAGTTCTATCCGGGACAGAAACCCTTACGAGCAGTACGTC. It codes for CASSSIRDRNPYEQYV.

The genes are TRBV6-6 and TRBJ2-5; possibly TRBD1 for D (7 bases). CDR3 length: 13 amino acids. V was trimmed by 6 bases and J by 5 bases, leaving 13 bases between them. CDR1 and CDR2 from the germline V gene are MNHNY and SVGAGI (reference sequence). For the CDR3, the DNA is TGTGCCAGCAGCAGTCCAGGGGGGGAGACCCAGTACTTC. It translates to CASSSPGGETQYF.

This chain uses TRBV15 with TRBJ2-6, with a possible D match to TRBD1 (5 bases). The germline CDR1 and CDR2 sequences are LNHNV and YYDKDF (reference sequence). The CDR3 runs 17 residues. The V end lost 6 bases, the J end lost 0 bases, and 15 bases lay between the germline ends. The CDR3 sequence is CATREQDASSGANVLTF. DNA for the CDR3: TGTGCCACCAGAGAACAGGACGCCAGCTCTGGGGCCAACGTCCTGACTTTC.

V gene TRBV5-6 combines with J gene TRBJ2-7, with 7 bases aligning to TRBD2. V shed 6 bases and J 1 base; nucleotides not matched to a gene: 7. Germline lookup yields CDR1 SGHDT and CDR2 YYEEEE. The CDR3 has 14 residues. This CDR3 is CASTVTSESYEQYV. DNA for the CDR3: TGTGCCAGCACCGTTACTAGCGAATCCTACGAGCAGTACGTC.

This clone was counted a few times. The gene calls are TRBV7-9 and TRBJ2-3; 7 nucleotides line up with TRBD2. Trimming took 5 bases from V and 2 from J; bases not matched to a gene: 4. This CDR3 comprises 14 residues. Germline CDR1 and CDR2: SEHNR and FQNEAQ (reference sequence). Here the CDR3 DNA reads TGTGCCAGCAGCATGGGACTATCCACAGATACGCAGTATTTT. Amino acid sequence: CASSMGLSTDTQYF.

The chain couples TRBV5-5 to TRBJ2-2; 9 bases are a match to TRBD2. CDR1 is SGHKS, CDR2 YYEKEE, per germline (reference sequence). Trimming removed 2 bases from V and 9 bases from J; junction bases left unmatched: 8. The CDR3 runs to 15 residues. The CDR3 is CASSFGGGASWELFF. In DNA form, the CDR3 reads TGTGCCAGCAGCTTCGGCGGGGGGGCTAGTTGGGAGCTGTTTTTT.

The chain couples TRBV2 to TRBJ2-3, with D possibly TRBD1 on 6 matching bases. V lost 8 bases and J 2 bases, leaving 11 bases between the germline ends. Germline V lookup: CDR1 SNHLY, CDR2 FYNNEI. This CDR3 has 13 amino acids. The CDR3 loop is CASRDTNTDTQYF. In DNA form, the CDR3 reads TGTGCCAGCCGGGACACTAACACAGATACGCAGTATTTT.

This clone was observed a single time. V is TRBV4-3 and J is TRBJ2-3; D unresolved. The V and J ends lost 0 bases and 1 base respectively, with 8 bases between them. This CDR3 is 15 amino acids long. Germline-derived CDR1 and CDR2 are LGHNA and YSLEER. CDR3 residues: CASSQDNRGTDTQYF. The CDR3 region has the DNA TGCGCCAGCAGCCAAGACAACAGAGGCACAGATACGCAGTATTTT.

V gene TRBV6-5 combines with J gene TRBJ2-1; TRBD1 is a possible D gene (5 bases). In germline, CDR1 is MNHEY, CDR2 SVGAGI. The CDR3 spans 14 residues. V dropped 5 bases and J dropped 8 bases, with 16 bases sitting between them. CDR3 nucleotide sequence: TGTGCCAGCAGTAAAGGACACCGTGGGGATGAGCAGTTCTTC. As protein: CASSKGHRGDEQFF.

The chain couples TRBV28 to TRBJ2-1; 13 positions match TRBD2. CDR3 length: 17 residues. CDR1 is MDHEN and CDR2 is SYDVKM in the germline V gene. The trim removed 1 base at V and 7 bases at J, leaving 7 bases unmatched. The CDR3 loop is CASSLFRLAGGGNEQFF. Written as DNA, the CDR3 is TGTGCCAGCAGTTTATTTCGACTAGCGGGGGGCGGGAATGAGCAGTTCTTC.

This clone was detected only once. As DNA, the CDR3 is TGTGCCTGGGGAACCGGGACAGGGGGCGGAGAGACCCAGTACTTC. It yields the protein CAWGTGTGGGETQYF. The V gene is TRBV30, the J gene TRBJ2-5; 12 bases are shared with TRBD1. Germline loops: CDR1 GTSNPN, CDR2 SVGIG (reference sequence). The CDR3 runs 15 residues. Trimming removed 5 bases from V and 4 bases from J; junction bases left unmatched: 8.

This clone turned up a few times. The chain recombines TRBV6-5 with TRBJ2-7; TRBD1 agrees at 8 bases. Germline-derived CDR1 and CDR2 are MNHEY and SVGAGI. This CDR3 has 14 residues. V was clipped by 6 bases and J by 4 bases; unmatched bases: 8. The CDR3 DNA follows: TGTGCCAGCAGGAAACCGGGACAGGTTTACGAGCAGTACGTC. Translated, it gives CASRKPGQVYEQYV.

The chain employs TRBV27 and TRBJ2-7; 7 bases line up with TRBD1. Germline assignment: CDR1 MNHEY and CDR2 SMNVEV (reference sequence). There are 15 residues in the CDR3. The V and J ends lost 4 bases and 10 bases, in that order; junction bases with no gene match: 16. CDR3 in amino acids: CASSSTTGDRVPQYV. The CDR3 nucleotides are TGTGCCAGCAGTTCGACTACCGGTGACAGGGTCCCTCAGTACGTC.